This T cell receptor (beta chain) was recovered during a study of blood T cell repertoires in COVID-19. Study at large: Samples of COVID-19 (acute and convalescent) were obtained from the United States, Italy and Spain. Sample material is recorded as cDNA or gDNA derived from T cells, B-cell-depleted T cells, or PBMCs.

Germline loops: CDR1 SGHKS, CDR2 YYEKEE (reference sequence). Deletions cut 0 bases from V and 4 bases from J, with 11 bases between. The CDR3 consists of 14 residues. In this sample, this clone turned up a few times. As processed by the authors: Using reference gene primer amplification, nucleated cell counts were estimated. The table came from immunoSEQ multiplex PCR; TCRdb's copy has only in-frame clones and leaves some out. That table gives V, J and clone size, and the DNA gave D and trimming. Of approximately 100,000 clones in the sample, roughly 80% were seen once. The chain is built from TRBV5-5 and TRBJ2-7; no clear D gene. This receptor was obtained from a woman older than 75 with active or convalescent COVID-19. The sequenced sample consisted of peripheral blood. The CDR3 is CASSLERLRYEQYF. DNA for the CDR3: TGTGCCAGCAGCTTGGAGAGATTACGTTACGAGCAGTACTTC. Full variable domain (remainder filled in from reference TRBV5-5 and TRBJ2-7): DAGVTQSPTHLIKTRGQQVTLRCSPISGHKSVSWYQQVLGQGPQFIFQYYEKEERGRGNFPDRFSARQFPNYSSELNVNALLLGDSALYLCASSLERLRYEQYFGPGTRLTVT.